This T cell receptor (beta chain) was documented in a study of T cell repertoires in aging, cancer and after chemotherapy. Whole-study results and caveats: In healthy donors, age-related TCR diversity loss mainly reflected lost richness.

By share, this clonotype counts as medium-sized. Its antigen is unidentified. TCR beta rearrangements were amplified from peripheral blood genomic DNA. The germline gives CDR1 MNHEY, CDR2 SVGAGI. The CDR3 length is 14 residues. V dropped 6 bases and J dropped 2; count of bases not matched to a gene: 7. Multiplex touch-down PCR with TRB-A/B primers amplified rearranged V-D-J TRB sequences. One entry per CDR3 protein, called by TCRdb with MiXCR from the multiplex PCR reads. The repertoire holds about 9,000 distinct CDR3 sequences, with about 29% as singletons. Sample: blood. This chain connects TRBV6-5 to TRBJ2-7; 7 bases are shared with TRBD1. This TCR came from a human donor in good health. The CDR3 DNA follows: TGTGCCAGCAGAAGGACAGGTGCCACCTACGAGCAGTACTTC. It encodes CASRRTGATYEQYF.